This T cell receptor (beta chain) appears in the sequencing data of a study of Graves' ophthalmopathy and Graves' hyperthyroidism. Trimming left V 8 bases short and J 0 bases short, with 26 bases between. CDR1 is SEHNR and CDR2 is FQNEAQ in the germline V gene (reference sequence). The CDR3 loop spans 19 amino acids. This clonotype was counted at least ten times. The sequenced template was RNA, covering the TCR beta CDR3 region. First-round RT-PCR employed HTBI primers, with a second-round multiplex PCR after it. TCRdb used MiXCR to reprocess the multiplex PCR reads, holding one entry per CDR3 protein. The table records under 250,000 distinct CDR3 sequences, about 32% of them present only once.

The clonotype originates from a man aged 50 to 60 with Graves' ophthalmopathy. This sequence joins TRBV7-9 and TRBJ1-5, with TRBD1 as a possible D gene (6 bases). Sequencing used peripheral blood. CDR3 sequence reads: CASHTGTPFTQDSNQPQHF. CDR3 nucleotides: TGTGCCAGCCATACCGGGACACCTTTTACTCAAGATAGCAATCAGCCCCAGCATTTT.